These 4 T cell receptor beta chains came from one sample sequenced in a study of identifying expanded T cells in peripheral blood (dated by TCRdb to the late 2010s). The library was made by the immunoSEQ multiplex PCR assay. What TCRdb holds here is the immuneACCESS table cut down to in-frame rearrangements. Part of the clones is not present; checked against another copy, under half of the missing clones reflect an unresolved V gene, and the others are unexplained. Counted in this sample were approximately 130,000 clones; around 88% of them appeared once. The ten largest clones represent roughly 8% of the sample. The sequenced material came from blood. These receptors were taken from a person between 18 and 75 years old in good health.

This sequence joins TRBV6-5 and TRBJ2-3; D uncertain. This CDR3 is 11 amino acids long. The V end was cut by 2 bases, the J end by 4 bases, with 1 base between. CDR1 MNHEY and CDR2 SVGAGI come from the germline V gene. The CDR3 sequence: CASSYADTQYF. In nucleotides, the CDR3 is TGTGCCAGCAGTTACGCAGATACGCAGTATTTT.

The J gene is TRBJ2-3, the V gene TRBV28; no clear D gene. This CDR3 spans 12 amino acids. The germline V and J ends were trimmed by 6 bases and 4 bases, with 8 bases remaining between them. In germline, CDR1 is MDHEN, CDR2 SYDVKM. Here the CDR3 reads CASRSSSDTQYF. CDR3 nucleotide sequence: TGTGCCAGCAGAAGTTCTTCAGATACGCAGTATTTT.

This chain uses TRBV7-2 with TRBJ1-1; D remains ambiguous. Germline assignment: CDR1 SGHTA and CDR2 FQGNSA. Trimming removed 5 bases from V and 6 bases from J, with 13 bases in between. The CDR3 sequence is 13 residues long. The CDR3 loop is CASSKSSTPEAFF. The DNA of the CDR3 is TGTGCCAGCAGCAAAAGCTCCACCCCTGAAGCTTTCTTT.

The rearrangement links TRBV6-5 to TRBJ1-2, with D perhaps TRBD1 (5 bases). Trimming left V 6 bases short and J 8 bases short, with 19 bases between. This CDR3 is built from 14 residues. Germline-derived CDR1 and CDR2 are MNHEY and SVGAGI. CDR3 DNA sequence: TGTGCCAGCAGGTCCTCCAGCGGGGCTGGGGGCTACACCTTC. Translation: CASRSSSGAGGYTF.